This T cell receptor beta chain was sequenced during a study of PD-L1 blockade in urothelial cancer. The overall study: Each patient had 0 to 3 earlier chemotherapy regimens. The analyses of blood took place 3 weeks (second dose) and 6 weeks after treatment start. T cell content in blood samples showed a median of about 140,000.

The V and J ends lost 0 bases and 4 bases, in that order; junction bases with no gene match: 14. Germline V gene lookup returns CDR1 KGHSH and CDR2 LQKENI. The CDR3 extends over 19 amino acids. As for time point: peripheral blood 6 weeks after treatment start. Using immunoSEQ multiplex PCR, the repertoire was profiled, and TCRdb retains in-frame clones only, with some absent. The sample lists 75,000 to 95,000 clones; around 90% were seen once. The sequences come from PBMCs, collected around atezolizumab (anti-PD-L1) treatment. The sequence derives from a woman aged 80 or over with urothelial cancer. The chain links TRBV18 to TRBJ2-2; 7 bases match TRBD1. CDR3 protein: CASSPPNRGIGLGTGELFF. The CDR3 nucleotides are TGTGCCAGCTCACCACCGAACAGGGGAATCGGTTTGGGCACCGGGGAGCTGTTTTTT.